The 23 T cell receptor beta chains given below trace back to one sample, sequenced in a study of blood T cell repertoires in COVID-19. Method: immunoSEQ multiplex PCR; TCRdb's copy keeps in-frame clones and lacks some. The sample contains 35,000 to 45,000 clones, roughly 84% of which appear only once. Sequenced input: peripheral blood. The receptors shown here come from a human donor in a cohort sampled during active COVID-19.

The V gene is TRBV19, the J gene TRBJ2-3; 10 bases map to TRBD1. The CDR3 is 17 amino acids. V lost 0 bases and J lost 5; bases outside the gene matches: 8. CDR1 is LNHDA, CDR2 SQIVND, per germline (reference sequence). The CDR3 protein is CASSIDPPTGGRDTQYF. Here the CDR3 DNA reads TGTGCCAGTAGTATAGATCCTCCGACAGGGGGCAGAGATACGCAGTATTTT.

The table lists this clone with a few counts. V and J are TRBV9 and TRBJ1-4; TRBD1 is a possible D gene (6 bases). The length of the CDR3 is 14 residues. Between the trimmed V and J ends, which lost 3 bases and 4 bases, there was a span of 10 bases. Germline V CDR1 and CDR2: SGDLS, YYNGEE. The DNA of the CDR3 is TGTGCCAGCAGCGGGACAGCTTATAATGAAAAACTGTTTTTT. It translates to CASSGTAYNEKLFF.

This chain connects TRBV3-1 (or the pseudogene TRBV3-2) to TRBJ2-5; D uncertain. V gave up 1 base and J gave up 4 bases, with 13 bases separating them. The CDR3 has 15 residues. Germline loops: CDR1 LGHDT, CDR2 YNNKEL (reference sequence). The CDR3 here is CASSQGPTSGETQYF. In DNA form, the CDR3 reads TGTGCCAGCAGCCAAGGTCCCACGTCGGGAGAGACCCAGTACTTC.

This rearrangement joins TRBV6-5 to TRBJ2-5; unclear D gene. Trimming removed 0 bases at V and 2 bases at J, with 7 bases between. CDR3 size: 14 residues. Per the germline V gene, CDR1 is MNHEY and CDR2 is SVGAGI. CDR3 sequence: CASSYSELQETQYF. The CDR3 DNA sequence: TGTGCCAGCAGTTACTCAGAGCTTCAAGAGACCCAGTACTTC.

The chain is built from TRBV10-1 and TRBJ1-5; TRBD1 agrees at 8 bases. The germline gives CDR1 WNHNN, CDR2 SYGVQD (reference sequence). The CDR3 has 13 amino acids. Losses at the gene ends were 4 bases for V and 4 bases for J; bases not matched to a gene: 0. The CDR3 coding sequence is TGCGCCAGCAGTGGGACAGGGAATCAGCCCCAGCATTTT. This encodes CASSGTGNQPQHF.

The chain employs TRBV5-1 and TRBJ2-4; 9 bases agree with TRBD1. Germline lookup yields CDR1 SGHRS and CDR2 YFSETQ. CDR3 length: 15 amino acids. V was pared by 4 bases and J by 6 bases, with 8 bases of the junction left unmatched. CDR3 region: CASSLTGGDGNIQYF. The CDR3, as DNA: TGCGCCAGCAGCCTTACAGGGGGCGACGGAAACATTCAGTACTTC.

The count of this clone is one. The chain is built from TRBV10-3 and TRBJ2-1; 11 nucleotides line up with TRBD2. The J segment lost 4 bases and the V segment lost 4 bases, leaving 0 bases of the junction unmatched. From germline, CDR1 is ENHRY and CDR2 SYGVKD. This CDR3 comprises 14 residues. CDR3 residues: CAISASGGYNEQFF. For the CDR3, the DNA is TGTGCCATCAGTGCTAGCGGGGGGTACAATGAGCAGTTCTTC.

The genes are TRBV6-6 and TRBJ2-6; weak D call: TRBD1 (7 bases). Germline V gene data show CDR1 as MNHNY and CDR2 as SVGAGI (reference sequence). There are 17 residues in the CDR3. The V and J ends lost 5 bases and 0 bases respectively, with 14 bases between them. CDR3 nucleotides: TGTGCCAGCAGTCCCCACAGGGGACTCTCTGGGGCCAACGTCCTGACTTTC. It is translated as CASSPHRGLSGANVLTF.

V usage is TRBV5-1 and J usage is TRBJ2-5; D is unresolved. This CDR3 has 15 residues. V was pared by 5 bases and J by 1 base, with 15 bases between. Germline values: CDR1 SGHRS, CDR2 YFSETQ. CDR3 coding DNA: TGCGCCAGCAGTGGCCAAGGCGGCGTCCAAGAGACCCAGTACTTC. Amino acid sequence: CASSGQGGVQETQYF.

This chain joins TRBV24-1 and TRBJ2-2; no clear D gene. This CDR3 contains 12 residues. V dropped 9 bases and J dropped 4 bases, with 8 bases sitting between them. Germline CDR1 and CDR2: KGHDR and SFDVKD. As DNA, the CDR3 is TGTGCCACCCCCGAGGTCACCGGGGAGCTGTTTTTT. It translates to CATPEVTGELFF.

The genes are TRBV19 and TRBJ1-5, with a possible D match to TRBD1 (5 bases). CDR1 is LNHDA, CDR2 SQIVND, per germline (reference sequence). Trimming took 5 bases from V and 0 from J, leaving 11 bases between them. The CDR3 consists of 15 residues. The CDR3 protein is CASSWGGYSNQPQHF. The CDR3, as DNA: TGTGCCAGTAGTTGGGGGGGGTATAGCAATCAGCCCCAGCATTTT.

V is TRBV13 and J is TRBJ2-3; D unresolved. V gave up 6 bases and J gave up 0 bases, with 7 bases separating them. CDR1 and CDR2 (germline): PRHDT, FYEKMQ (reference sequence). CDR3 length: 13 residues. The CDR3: CASSYTSTDTQYF. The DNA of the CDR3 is TGTGCCAGCAGTTATACTAGCACAGATACGCAGTATTTT.

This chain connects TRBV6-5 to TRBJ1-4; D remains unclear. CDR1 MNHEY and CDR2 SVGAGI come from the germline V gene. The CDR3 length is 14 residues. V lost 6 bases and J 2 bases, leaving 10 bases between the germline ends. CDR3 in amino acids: CASRPTSTNEKLFF. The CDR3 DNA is TGTGCCAGCAGGCCGACATCGACTAATGAAAAACTGTTTTTT.

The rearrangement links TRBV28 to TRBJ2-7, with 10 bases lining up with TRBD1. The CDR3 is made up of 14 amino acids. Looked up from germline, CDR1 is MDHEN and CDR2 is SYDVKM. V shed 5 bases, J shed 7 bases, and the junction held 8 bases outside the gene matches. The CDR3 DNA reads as TGTGCCAGCAGTAGTCTGGACAGGGGGGGGGAGCAGTACTTC. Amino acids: CASSSLDRGGEQYF. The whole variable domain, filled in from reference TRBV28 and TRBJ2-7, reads DVKVTQSSRYLVKRTGEKVFLECVQDMDHENMFWYRQDPGLGLRLIYFSYDVKMKEKGDIPEGYSVSREKKERFSLILESASTNQTSMYLCASSSLDRGGEQYFGPGTRLTVT.

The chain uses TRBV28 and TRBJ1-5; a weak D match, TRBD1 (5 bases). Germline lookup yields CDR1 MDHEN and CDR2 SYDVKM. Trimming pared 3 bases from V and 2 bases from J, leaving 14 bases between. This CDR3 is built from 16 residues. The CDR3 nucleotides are TGTGCCAGCAGTTTGGGAGGGGAGAGTGGCAATCAGCCCCAGCATTTT. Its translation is CASSLGGESGNQPQHF.

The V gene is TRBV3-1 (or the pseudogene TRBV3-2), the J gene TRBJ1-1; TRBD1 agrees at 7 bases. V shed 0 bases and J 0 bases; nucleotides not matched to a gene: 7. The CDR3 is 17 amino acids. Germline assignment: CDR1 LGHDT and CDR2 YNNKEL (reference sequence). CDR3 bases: TGTGCCAGCAGCCAAGACTCGGACAGGTGGATGAACACTGAAGCTTTCTTT. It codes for CASSQDSDRWMNTEAFF.

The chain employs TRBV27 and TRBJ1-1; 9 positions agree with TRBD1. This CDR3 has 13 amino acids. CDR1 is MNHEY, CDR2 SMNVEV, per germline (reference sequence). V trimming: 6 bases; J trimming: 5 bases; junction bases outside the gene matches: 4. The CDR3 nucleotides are TGTGCCAGCAGACAGGGGGCGCGGACTGAAGCTTTCTTT. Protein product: CASRQGARTEAFF.

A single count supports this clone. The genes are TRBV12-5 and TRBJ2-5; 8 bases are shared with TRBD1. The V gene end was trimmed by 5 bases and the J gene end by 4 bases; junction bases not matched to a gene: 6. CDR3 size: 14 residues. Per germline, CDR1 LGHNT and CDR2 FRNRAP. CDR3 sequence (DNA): TGTGCTAGTGGTCCCGGACAGGGAATAGAGACCCAGTACTTC. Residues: CASGPGQGIETQYF.

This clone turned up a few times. CDR3 sequence (DNA): TGTGCCAGCAGCCTCGGGACAGGGATTAACTCACCCCTCCACTTT. Its protein product is CASSLGTGINSPLHF. The chain has TRBV7-9 and TRBJ1-6; 9 bases line up with TRBD1. Germline V CDR1 and CDR2: SEHNR, FQNEAQ (reference sequence). V was pared by 5 bases and J by 10 bases, with 9 bases of the junction left unmatched. CDR3 length: 15 residues. The whole variable domain, filled in from reference TRBV7-9 and TRBJ1-6, reads DTGVSQNPRHKITKRGQNVTFRCDPISEHNRLYWYRQTLGQGPEFLTYFQNEAQLEKSRLLSDRFSAERPKGSFSTLEIQRTEQGDSAMYLCASSLGTGINSPLHFGNGTRLTVT.

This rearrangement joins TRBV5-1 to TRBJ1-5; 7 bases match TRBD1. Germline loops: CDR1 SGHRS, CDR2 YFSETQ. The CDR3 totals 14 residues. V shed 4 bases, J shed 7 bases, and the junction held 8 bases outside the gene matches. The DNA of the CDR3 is TGCGCCAGCAGCCCCACAGGGGTGGGACAGCCCCAGCATTTT. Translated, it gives CASSPTGVGQPQHF.

The CDR3 sequence: CASSYGLAGEEQYF. CDR3 nucleotides: TGTGCCAGCAGTTACGGACTAGCGGGGGAAGAGCAGTACTTC. The chain links TRBV6-5 to TRBJ2-7; 13 bases are a match to TRBD2. V lost 2 bases and J lost 7; bases outside the gene matches: 2. Germline assignment: CDR1 MNHEY and CDR2 SVGAGI. The CDR3 runs to 14 residues.

Here the CDR3 reads CASSIDTYLQFF. In DNA, the CDR3 is TGTGCCAGTAGTATAGATACCTATCTTCAGTTCTTC. The gene calls are TRBV19 and TRBJ2-1; no clear D gene. Trimming stripped 0 bases from V and 13 bases from J, with 10 bases between. The CDR3 extends over 12 amino acids. Per the germline V gene, CDR1 is LNHDA and CDR2 is SQIVND (reference sequence).

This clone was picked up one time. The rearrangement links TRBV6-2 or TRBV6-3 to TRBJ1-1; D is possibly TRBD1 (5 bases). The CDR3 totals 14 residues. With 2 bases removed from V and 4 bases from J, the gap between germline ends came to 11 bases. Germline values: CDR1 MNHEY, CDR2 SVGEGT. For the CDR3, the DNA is TGTGCCAGCAGTTACGGTCCCGGGGGCACTGAAGCTTTCTTT. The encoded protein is CASSYGPGGTEAFF.